Shown below are 29 T cell receptor beta chains from a single sample sequenced in a study of control samples from healthy donors and cancer patients. Here immunoSEQ multiplex PCR was the method, and the copy in TCRdb shows in-frame clones only, minus some. This sample yields about 110,000 clones, of which about four fifths are seen a single time; under 15% belongs to the top ten. The specimen sequenced was blood. Receptor source: a woman between 50 and 59 years old in good health.

This clone was counted once. The chain has TRBV7-9 and TRBJ1-4; a weak D match, TRBD1 (5 bases). Germline CDR1 reads SEHNR; CDR2 reads FQNEAQ (reference sequence). The CDR3 is 15 amino acids. V was trimmed by 0 bases and J by 4 bases, leaving 9 bases between them. CDR3 coding DNA: TGTGCCAGCAGCTTAGCTGGGGGGATTAATGAAAAACTGTTTTTT. Its translation is CASSLAGGINEKLFF.

The V gene is TRBV27, the J gene TRBJ1-4; no firm D call. V shed 6 bases and J shed 1 base, with 9 bases lying between them. Germline loops: CDR1 MNHEY, CDR2 SMNVEV (reference sequence). CDR3 length: 14 residues. The CDR3 coding sequence is TGTGCCAGCAGCCCGACGGTAACTAATGAAAAACTGTTTTTT. Amino acids: CASSPTVTNEKLFF.

The chain uses TRBV7-3 and TRBJ2-1; D is perhaps TRBD1 (5 bases). From germline, CDR1 is SGHTA and CDR2 FQGTGA. The CDR3 is 15 residues long. With 0 bases removed from V and 5 bases from J, the gap between germline ends came to 11 bases. The CDR3 protein is CASSLTTVKNNEQFF. CDR3 coding DNA: TGTGCCAGCAGCTTAACGACAGTAAAAAACAATGAGCAGTTCTTC.

The J gene is TRBJ2-3, the V gene TRBV7-2; D is unresolved. In germline, CDR1 is SGHTA, CDR2 FQGNSA. Trimming took off 2 bases at V and 2 bases at J, with 8 bases between the two ends. The CDR3 runs 14 residues. The CDR3 nucleotides are TGTGCCAGCAGCTTAATATCGGTCACAGATACGCAGTATTTT. It specifies CASSLISVTDTQYF.

This sequence joins TRBV20-1 and TRBJ2-7; 7 bases map to TRBD2. CDR1 is DFQATT and CDR2 is SNEGSKA in the germline V gene (reference sequence). This CDR3 is 14 amino acids long. After removal of 3 bases from V and 2 bases from J, the junction contained 7 bases not matched to a gene. The CDR3 DNA reads TGCAGTGCTAGTGTCGCTAGCGGAGCCTACGAGCAGTACTTC. This translates into CSASVASGAYEQYF.

This rearrangement joins TRBV2 to TRBJ1-5; 7 bases line up with TRBD1. CDR3 length equals 14 residues. Germline values: CDR1 SNHLY, CDR2 FYNNEI. Trimming took 4 bases from V and 2 from J; bases not matched to a gene: 2. Written as DNA, the CDR3 is TGTGCCAGCAGTGCAGGGGGAGGCAATCAGCCCCAGCATTTT. Encoded protein: CASSAGGGNQPQHF. Variable domain in full (rest from reference TRBV2 and TRBJ1-5): EPEVTQTPSHQVTQMGQEVILRCVPISNHLYFYWYRQILGQKVEFLVSFYNNEISEKSEIFDDQFSVERPDGSNFTLKIRSTKLEDSAMYFCASSAGGGNQPQHFGDGTRLSIL.

Note on this clone: At one boundary the junction diverges from the germline segment, which might be a read error. The chain uses TRBV20-1 and TRBJ2-3; a possible D gene is TRBD1 (6 bases). This CDR3 has 11 amino acids. Germline loops: CDR1 DFQATT, CDR2 SNEGSKA (reference sequence). CDR3 DNA: TGCAGTGCTAATTACGGGGACACTGAGCTTTTT. Protein: CSANYGDTELF.

This clone was recorded once. The sample contains more than one DNA sequence encoding this CDR3. The rearrangement uses TRBV27 and TRBJ1-6, with 8 bases that match TRBD1. This CDR3 is 15 amino acids long. Germline trimming cut 4 bases from V and 7 bases from J; bases unmatched to any gene: 6. Germline V lookup: CDR1 MNHEY, CDR2 SMNVEV (reference sequence). DNA of the CDR3: TGTGCCAGCAGTTCGCCTACAGGGGGAAATTCACCCCTCCACTTT. Residues: CASSSPTGGNSPLHF.

The rearrangement uses TRBV10-3 and TRBJ1-2, with D tentatively TRBD1 (6 bases). Germline assignment: CDR1 ENHRY and CDR2 SYGVKD. This CDR3 spans 14 amino acids. V was trimmed by 0 bases and J by 7 bases, leaving 12 bases between them. The DNA of the CDR3 is TGTGCCATCAGTGAGTCCACAGGGATTGGTGGCTACACCTTC. Translation gives CAISESTGIGGYTF.

The chain joins TRBV11-3 to TRBJ2-2; D not certain. The CDR3 extends over 16 amino acids. Germline V gene sequence: CDR1 SGHNT, CDR2 YENEEA. V was pared by 3 bases and J by 1 base, with 12 bases between. CDR3 nucleotides: TGTGCCAGCAGCTTTTGGGTTTCTGAGAACACCGGGGAGCTGTTTTTT. It specifies CASSFWVSENTGELFF.

This clone was seen only once. The chain joins TRBV6-6 to TRBJ1-5; maybe TRBD1 (5 bases). Germline loops: CDR1 MNHNY, CDR2 SVGAGI (reference sequence). Trimming pared 8 bases from V and 5 bases from J, leaving 10 bases between. CDR3 length: 12 residues. The CDR3 DNA is TGTGCCAGCGGTACAGGCGATCAGCCCCAGCATTTT. Its protein is CASGTGDQPQHF.

The chain recombines TRBV6-6 with TRBJ1-2; TRBD1 agrees at 8 bases. Germline CDR1 and CDR2: MNHNY and SVGAGI (reference sequence). This CDR3 has 15 residues. V was clipped by 3 bases and J by 4 bases; unmatched bases: 7. The CDR3, as DNA: TGTGCCAGCAGTTATTTCCCGGACAGGGCCTATGGCTACACCTTC. Amino acids: CASSYFPDRAYGYTF.

This chain joins TRBV14 and TRBJ1-2; 9 bases map to TRBD1. V lost 1 base to trimming and J lost 5 bases; unmatched junction nucleotides: 14. The germline V gene has CDR1 SGHDN and CDR2 FVKESK. This CDR3 has 18 residues. CDR3 sequence (DNA): TGTGCCAGCAGCCAAGCCACAGGGGGCTCTACTGCCTCGTATGGCTACACCTTC. This translates into CASSQATGGSTASYGYTF. Combining the CDR3 with reference TRBV14 and TRBJ1-2 gives the whole variable domain EAGVTQFPSHSVIEKGQTVTLRCDPISGHDNLYWYRRVMGKEIKFLLHFVKESKQDESGMPNNRFLAERTGGTYSTLKVQPAELEDSGVYFCASSQATGGSTASYGYTFGSGTRLTVV.

V and J are TRBV5-1 and TRBJ1-4, with 10 bases identical to TRBD1. V was pared by 0 bases and J by 7 bases, with 9 bases of the junction left unmatched. The CDR3 is made up of 17 amino acids. The germline V gene has CDR1 SGHRS and CDR2 YFSETQ. CDR3 amino acids: CASSLDPTDRGGEKLFF. For the CDR3, the DNA is TGCGCCAGCAGCTTGGACCCCACGGACAGGGGGGGTGAAAAACTGTTTTTT.

The chain uses TRBV5-1 and TRBJ2-3; D is unresolved. The germline V gene has CDR1 SGHRS and CDR2 YFSETQ. The V and J ends lost 4 bases and 7 bases respectively, with 13 bases between them. The CDR3 consists of 13 residues. The CDR3 nucleotides are TGCGCCAGCAGCCCAACCGTCGGTTATACGCAGTATTTT. Translated: CASSPTVGYTQYF.

This chain connects TRBV11-2 to TRBJ2-3; TRBD1 might be the D (6 bases). CDR1 is SGHAT, CDR2 FQNNGV, per germline. V gave up 5 bases and J gave up 4 bases, with 16 bases separating them. The CDR3 has 15 amino acids. CDR3 sequence (DNA): TGTGCCAGCAGCAAACAGGGTTACCCCTCAGATACGCAGTATTTT. This translates into CASSKQGYPSDTQYF.

The J gene is TRBJ2-3, the V gene TRBV3-1 (or the pseudogene TRBV3-2); 7 nucleotides line up with TRBD1. Per the germline V gene, CDR1 is LGHDT and CDR2 is YNNKEL (reference sequence). CDR3 length: 17 residues. J was trimmed by 0 bases and V by 0 bases; bases with no gene match: 6. The CDR3 region is CASSQDRGGQSTDTQYF. The CDR3, as DNA: TGTGCCAGCAGCCAAGATCGAGGGGGCCAGAGCACAGATACGCAGTATTTT.

The chain recombines TRBV27 with TRBJ1-5; D is uncertain. V lost 2 bases to trimming and J lost 1 base, with 15 bases between them. Germline-derived CDR1 and CDR2 are MNHEY and SMNVEV (reference sequence). This CDR3 is built from 17 residues. CDR3 residues: CASSLVGGFLSNQPQHF. Written as DNA, the CDR3 is TGTGCCAGCAGTTTAGTAGGAGGGTTTTTAAGCAATCAGCCCCAGCATTTT.

The V gene is TRBV5-6, the J gene TRBJ2-1; 9 nucleotides line up with TRBD2. This CDR3 is 16 amino acids long. The V gene's germline CDR1 is SGHDT and CDR2 YYEEEE. V was clipped by 6 bases and J by 5 bases; unmatched bases: 12. The CDR3 sequence: CASTVAGLAGNNEQFF. DNA of the CDR3: TGTGCCAGCACTGTTGCGGGTCTAGCGGGGAACAATGAGCAGTTCTTC.

V is TRBV30 and J is TRBJ1-1, with TRBD1 as a possible D gene (6 bases). The V and J ends lost 5 bases and 2 bases respectively, with 15 bases between them. This CDR3 has 14 residues. CDR1 and CDR2 (germline): GTSNPN, SVGIG (reference sequence). The CDR3 nucleotides are TGTGCCTGGGCCCAATTACAGGGAAACACTGAAGCTTTCTTT. This codes for CAWAQLQGNTEAFF.

This rearrangement joins TRBV4-3 to TRBJ2-3; D perhaps matches TRBD2 (5 bases). Trimming shortened V by 4 bases and J by 3 bases, and 11 bases separated the two germline ends. This CDR3 is 14 amino acids long. Per germline, CDR1 LGHNA and CDR2 YSLEER. The CDR3 region is CASSPGIKTDTQYF. For the CDR3, the DNA is TGCGCCAGCAGCCCGGGGATTAAAACAGATACGCAGTATTTT.

The rearrangement joins TRBV11-2 to TRBJ1-5; D remains ambiguous. Per germline, CDR1 SGHAT and CDR2 FQNNGV. V lost 5 bases to trimming and J lost 7 bases, with 9 bases between them. The CDR3 length is 12 residues. As DNA, the CDR3 is TGTGCCAGCAGCCAACCGAACCAGCCCCAGCATTTT. This translates into CASSQPNQPQHF.

This clone was seen more than once but under ten times. This sequence joins TRBV9 and TRBJ2-5; D might be TRBD1 or TRBD2, each matching 5 bases. The germline CDR1 and CDR2 sequences are SGDLS and YYNGEE. Trimming stripped 4 bases from V and 4 bases from J, with 14 bases between. The CDR3 covers 14 residues. CDR3 DNA: TGTGCCAGCAGCCAGAGAACAGGAGGAGAGACCCAGTACTTC. This sequence encodes CASSQRTGGETQYF.

V gene TRBV6-5 combines with J gene TRBJ1-4; D is undetermined. V was shortened by 4 bases and J by 1 base, with 10 bases between the two germline ends. The length of the CDR3 is 15 residues. The germline V gene has CDR1 MNHEY and CDR2 SVGAGI. The CDR3 sequence is CASSLGRGTNEKLFF. CDR3 bases: TGTGCCAGCAGTTTGGGTCGGGGAACTAATGAAAAACTGTTTTTT.

The chain has TRBV29-1 and TRBJ1-4; D remains unclear. Germline CDR1 and CDR2: SQVTM and ANQGSEA. The CDR3 extends over 10 amino acids. The V gene lost 1 base and the J gene lost 7 bases, with 1 base spanning the gap. The CDR3 protein is CSVEGEKLFF. DNA of the CDR3: TGCAGCGTTGAAGGTGAAAAACTGTTTTTT.

V usage is TRBV6-6 and J usage is TRBJ1-6; D remains ambiguous. The CDR3 is 16 residues long. Germline assignment: CDR1 MNHNY and CDR2 SVGAGI (reference sequence). V gave up 8 bases and J gave up 0 bases, with 14 bases separating them. CDR3 bases: TGTGCCAGCCATCGGTTAACGAGCTCCTATAATTCACCCCTCCACTTT. This gives the protein CASHRLTSSYNSPLHF.

The chain has TRBV24-1 and TRBJ2-1; D uncertain. The CDR3 extends over 13 amino acids. CDR1 is KGHDR, CDR2 SFDVKD, per germline. V was cut by 10 bases and J by 0 bases, with 9 bases left in between. CDR3 in amino acids: CATSGSSYNEQFF. Written as DNA, the CDR3 is TGTGCCACGTCCGGATCCTCCTACAATGAGCAGTTCTTC.

This clone was seen once. The V gene is TRBV3-1 (or the pseudogene TRBV3-2), the J gene TRBJ2-7; D might be TRBD2 (6 bases). There are 15 residues in the CDR3. V lost 0 bases and J 6 bases, leaving 15 bases between the germline ends. Germline V gene sequence: CDR1 LGHDT, CDR2 YNNKEL (reference sequence). In nucleotides, the CDR3 is TGTGCCAGCAGCCAAGATAGGAGGGGTCTCAGCGAGCAGTACTTC. It codes for CASSQDRRGLSEQYF.

The chain links TRBV19 to TRBJ2-7, with 9 bases matching TRBD2. Trimming took 4 bases from V and 4 from J; bases not matched to a gene: 11. The CDR3 is made up of 16 amino acids. Germline V gene lookup returns CDR1 LNHDA and CDR2 SQIVND (reference sequence). The chain's CDR3 is CASSTPPRGGRYEQYF. Written as DNA, the CDR3 is TGTGCCAGTAGTACCCCTCCGCGGGGGGGGCGGTACGAGCAGTACTTC.